This T cell receptor (delta chain) was captured in a study of gamma-delta T cells after stem cell transplantation. TCRdb redid the clone calls on the RT-PCR reads with CATT. The sample holds some 3,200 delta-chain clones, more than 1.5% seen once. J lost 0 bases, V lost 3 bases, and 7 bases had no gene match. Germline lookup yields CDR1 GEAIGNYY and CDR2 EKD. This CDR3 comprises 16 residues. V usage is TRDV2 and J usage is TRDJ1; 9 bases are a match to TRDD3. The TCR originated in a human donor. It is not recorded whose cells these are; they may come from a transplant donor. The sample comprised gamma-delta T cells. The DNA of the CDR3 is TGTGCCTGTGACCGACTGGGGGACCTGTACACCGATAAACTCATCTTT. It codes for CACDRLGDLYTDKLIF.